Presented here are 20 T cell receptor beta chains from one specimen sequenced in a study of Ad26.COV2.S vaccination and SARS-CoV-2 variants. The assay was immunoSEQ multiplex PCR, and TCRdb's table has in-frame clones only and misses some. Of 450,000 to 550,000 clones in the sample, 89% were seen once. The treatment here: some 20 received Ad26.COV2.S at low or high dose, single or two shots; 5 received placebo; per-sample allocation not given. The samples date from day 63 after the first vaccine or placebo injection. Sequenced material: peripheral blood, taken in a trial of Ad26.COV2.S vaccine versus placebo. The receptors were sampled from a person aged 18-60 years who received the Ad26.COV2.S COVID-19 vaccine or a placebo.

This clone showed up just once. V usage is TRBV24-1 and J usage is TRBJ2-2; D gene ambiguous. V was clipped by 0 bases and J by 3 bases, with 10 bases between them. Germline V lookup: CDR1 KGHDR, CDR2 SFDVKD. CDR3 size: 16 residues. The CDR3 loop is CATSDLGKGHTGELFF. The DNA for the CDR3 is TGTGCCACCAGTGATTTGGGGAAGGGTCACACCGGGGAGCTGTTTTTT.

V and J are TRBV7-2 and TRBJ2-5; D gene unclear. The CDR3 sequence is 13 residues long. Per germline, CDR1 SGHTA and CDR2 FQGNSA. V was trimmed by 5 bases and J by 5 bases, leaving 12 bases between them. CDR3 sequence reads: CASSLKVAETQYF. As DNA, the CDR3 is TGTGCCAGCAGCCTGAAGGTGGCCGAGACCCAGTACTTC.

The CDR3 loop reads CASEGPSGGDTGELFF. The CDR3 DNA is TGTGCCTCCGAAGGCCCATCCGGCGGGGACACCGGGGAGCTGTTTTTT. The V and J genes are TRBV19 and TRBJ2-2; D might be TRBD2 (6 bases). V was pared by 11 bases and J by 3 bases, with 22 bases between. The CDR3 extends over 16 amino acids. In germline, CDR1 is LNHDA, CDR2 SQIVND (reference sequence). Complete variable domain (other parts from reference TRBV19 and TRBJ2-2): DGGITQSPKYLFRKEGQNVTLSCEQNLNHDAMYWYRQDPGQGLRLIYYSQIVNDFQKGDIAEGYSVSREKKESFPLTVTSAQKNPTAFYLCASEGPSGGDTGELFFGEGSRLTVL.

As for this clone: In the same sample, other DNA sequences code for this CDR3. CDR3 amino acids: CASSQGGVETQYF. In DNA, the CDR3 is TGTGCCAGCAGCCAAGGGGGGGTTGAGACCCAGTACTTC. This chain links TRBV3-1 (or the pseudogene TRBV3-2) with TRBJ2-5; the D gene is possibly TRBD2 (6 bases). The length of the CDR3 is 13 residues. The V end was cut by 1 base, the J end by 5 bases, with 8 bases between. The germline CDR1 and CDR2 sequences are LGHDT and YNNKEL (reference sequence).

This CDR3 reads CSARNTEAFF. CDR3 nucleotides: TGCAGCGCCCGTAACACTGAAGCTTTCTTT. The chain combines TRBV29-1 with TRBJ1-1; no clear D gene. V lost 7 bases to trimming and J lost 2 bases, with 5 bases between them. Germline V lookup: CDR1 SQVTM, CDR2 ANQGSEA. There are 10 residues in the CDR3.

This chain connects TRBV5-6 to TRBJ2-5; the D call may be TRBD1 or TRBD2 (7 bases each). CDR1 is SGHDT, CDR2 YYEEEE, per germline. This CDR3 is built from 15 residues. Trimming left V 5 bases short and J 5 bases short, with 19 bases between. CDR3 sequence: CASRASPQGGETQYF. The CDR3 DNA reads TGTGCCAGCAGGGCGTCCCCCCAGGGGGGGGAGACCCAGTACTTC. Using reference TRBV5-6 and TRBJ2-5 for the parts outside the CDR3, the full variable domain is DAGVTQSPTHLIKTRGQQVTLRCSPKSGHDTVSWYQQALGQGPQFIFQYYEEEERQRGNFPDRFSGHQFPNYSSELNVNALLLGDSALYLCASRASPQGGETQYFGPGTRLLVL.

The rearrangement uses TRBV19 and TRBJ2-7; no clear D. Trimming removed 3 bases from V and 4 bases from J, with 4 bases in between. In germline, CDR1 is LNHDA, CDR2 SQIVND (reference sequence). This CDR3 is built from 11 residues. CDR3 DNA: TGTGCCAGTAGTATTGGTTACGAGCAGTACTTC. Translation: CASSIGYEQYF.

The chain is built from TRBV28 and TRBJ1-4; D unresolved. From germline, CDR1 is MDHEN and CDR2 SYDVKM. V lost 3 bases to trimming and J lost 2 bases, with 7 bases between them. This CDR3 comprises 14 residues. Written as DNA, the CDR3 is TGTGCCAGCAGTTTTTCTGGTACTAATGAAAAACTGTTTTTT. Translating gives CASSFSGTNEKLFF.

The chain uses TRBV21-1 and TRBJ2-7; no DNA check was done on the table's D call, TRBD2. TRBV21-1 is flagged as a pseudogene. The CDR3 runs to 12 residues. CDR3 residues: CASSKVAPEQYV. The CDR3 DNA follows: TGTGCCAGCAGCAAAGTAGCGCCCGAGCAGTACGTC.

This clone was detected once. V usage is TRBV10-3 and J usage is TRBJ2-3; tentatively, D is TRBD1 (6 bases). Germline V gene lookup returns CDR1 ENHRY and CDR2 SYGVKD. CDR3 length: 15 residues. Trimming stripped 3 bases from V and 0 bases from J, with 10 bases between. The CDR3 coding sequence is TGTGCCATCAGTGAAGGACAGCCTAGCACAGATACGCAGTATTTT. The encoded protein is CAISEGQPSTDTQYF.

The J gene is TRBJ2-2, the V gene TRBV7-9; 9 bases are a match to TRBD1. Trimming at V came to 9 bases and at J to 6 bases, leaving 5 bases not matched to a gene. The CDR3 runs to 13 residues. The germline gives CDR1 SEHNR, CDR2 FQNEAQ (reference sequence). The CDR3 region has the DNA TGTGCCAGGACGGGACAGGGCGCCGGGGAGCTGTTTTTT. This codes for CARTGQGAGELFF.

J is TRBJ2-7 and V is TRBV11-3, with D perhaps TRBD2 (6 bases). The CDR3 is 14 amino acids. CDR1 and CDR2 (germline): SGHNT, YENEEA. V was clipped by 5 bases and J by 0 bases, with 11 bases between them. The CDR3 sequence is CASSPRGSSYEQYV. The CDR3 nucleotides read TGTGCCAGCAGCCCCCGGGGGAGCTCCTACGAGCAGTACGTC.

The rearrangement joins TRBV7-2 to TRBJ1-6; D perhaps matches TRBD1 (6 bases). The germline CDR1 and CDR2 sequences are SGHTA and FQGNSA. The germline V and J ends were trimmed by 2 bases and 12 bases, with 8 bases remaining between them. CDR3 length: 12 amino acids. CDR3 nucleotide sequence: TGTGCCAGCAGCTTACAGGGGCTACCCCTCCACTTT. Protein sequence: CASSLQGLPLHF.

This clone has more than one count but fewer than ten. The chain joins TRBV29-1 to TRBJ1-1; D is perhaps TRBD1 (6 bases). CDR1 and CDR2 (germline): SQVTM, ANQGSEA. Trimming pared 7 bases from V and 1 base from J, leaving 13 bases between. This CDR3 is built from 13 residues. CDR3 DNA: TGCAGCGCCCATGAACAGGGGAACACTGAAGCTTTCTTT. Its translation is CSAHEQGNTEAFF.

As for this clone: Distinct nucleotide sequences in the sample also encode this CDR3. The genes are TRBV10-3 and TRBJ1-5; D gene uncertain. The CDR3 is made up of 14 amino acids. The V gene lost 0 bases and the J gene lost 5 bases, with 8 bases spanning the gap. Germline CDR1 ENHRY, CDR2 SYGVKD. DNA of the CDR3: TGTGCCATCAGTGAGTCGGGCGGGGATCAGCCCCAGCATTTT. Protein sequence: CAISESGGDQPQHF.

The chain is built from TRBV11-3 and TRBJ2-7; perhaps D is TRBD1 or TRBD2 (6 bases each). V dropped 3 bases and J dropped 4 bases, with 13 bases sitting between them. The CDR3 consists of 14 residues. Germline V lookup: CDR1 SGHNT, CDR2 YENEEA. DNA for the CDR3: TGTGCCAGCAGCTTCTCGGGGGCTGGTTACGAGCAGTACTTC. This gives the protein CASSFSGAGYEQYF. The whole variable domain, remainder taken from reference TRBV11-3 and TRBJ2-7, is EAGVVQSPRYKIIEKKQPVAFWCNPISGHNTLYWYLQNLGQGPELLIRYENEEAVDDSQLPKDRFSAERLKGVDSTLKIQPAELGDSAVYLCASSFSGAGYEQYFGPGTRLTVT.

V and J are TRBV29-1 and TRBJ1-4; 9 bases are a match to TRBD1. V gave up 7 bases and J gave up 5 bases; unmatched junction bases: 5. Germline values: CDR1 SQVTM, CDR2 ANQGSEA. The CDR3 spans 13 residues. CDR3 DNA: TGCAGCGCTACCGGGACAGGGAATGAAAAACTGTTTTTT. Residues: CSATGTGNEKLFF. Supplemented by reference TRBV29-1 and TRBJ1-4, the full variable domain reads SAVISQKPSRDICQRGTSLTIQCQVDSQVTMMFWYRQQPGQSLTLIATANQGSEATYESGFVIDKFPISRPNLTFSTLTVSNMSPEDSSIYLCSATGTGNEKLFFGSGTQLSVL.

The chain links TRBV11-3 to TRBJ2-5; D not resolved. V was cut by 4 bases and J by 5 bases, with 20 bases left in between. Germline V gene data show CDR1 as SGHNT and CDR2 as YENEEA. The CDR3 is 16 residues long. The CDR3 is CASSSSGLAYEETQYF. CDR3 DNA sequence: TGTGCCAGCAGCTCCTCCGGGCTTGCGTATGAGGAGACCCAGTACTTC.

The chain employs TRBV7-8 and TRBJ2-7; 14 positions match TRBD2. The germline CDR1 and CDR2 sequences are SGHVS and FQNEAQ. V was clipped by 5 bases and J by 3 bases; unmatched bases: 6. The CDR3 covers 16 residues. CDR3 amino acids: CASSPETSGRDYEQYV. As DNA, the CDR3 is TGTGCCAGCAGCCCCGAGACTAGCGGGAGGGACTACGAGCAGTACGTC.

The rearrangement joins TRBV19 to TRBJ1-1; TRBD1 might be the D (6 bases). Trimming cost V 6 bases and J 5 bases, with 16 bases left between them. Looked up from germline, CDR1 is LNHDA and CDR2 is SQIVND (reference sequence). The CDR3 is 14 residues long. For the CDR3, the DNA is TGTGCCAGTAGCTTCAGGGGATCTTGGACTGAAGCTTTCTTT. Its translation: CASSFRGSWTEAFF.